This T cell receptor beta chain was identified during a study of blood T cell repertoires in COVID-19. Study-level background: From T cells, B-cell-depleted T cells, or PBMCs came the material, which was cDNA or gDNA.

The method was immunoSEQ multiplex PCR; TCRdb's version includes in-frame clones alone and lacks a portion of them. The repertoire includes a few hundred thousand clones, approximately 89% of them detected once, and approximately 4.6% sits in the top ten. V lost 4 bases to trimming and J lost 9 bases, with 23 bases between them. This CDR3 contains 16 residues. Per the germline V gene, CDR1 is SGHRS and CDR2 is YFSETQ. The chain links TRBV5-1 to TRBJ2-1; weak D call: TRBD2 (5 bases). This clonotype was obtained from a woman aged 40 to 50 who had recovered from COVID-19. Sequenced sample: peripheral blood. The CDR3 nucleotides read TGCGCCAGCAGCCTCACCGGACCCCCGGAACTAGGTGAGCAGTTCTTC. It encodes CASSLTGPPELGEQFF.